One and the same sample provided the 29 T cell receptor beta chains below, sequenced in a study of vaccination effects on CD4 cells after COVID-19. The authors isolated CD4+ T cells after around nine days of culture. Some clones are missing from TCRdb's copy, which holds only in-frame ones; the method was immunoSEQ multiplex PCR. The sample lists roughly 60,000 clones; 72% were seen once. Their cognate antigens are unknown. Specimen: CD4+ T cells from PBMCs cultured without peptide, collected before COVID-19 vaccination. These receptor sequences come from a human donor who had a prior SARS-CoV-2 infection.

The genes are TRBV19 and TRBJ2-7; 13 bases are a match to TRBD2. V was clipped by 5 bases and J by 1 base; unmatched bases: 5. CDR1 is LNHDA, CDR2 SQIVND, per germline (reference sequence). CDR3 length: 16 residues. CDR3 bases: TGTGCCAGTAGTGATACTAGCGGGAGGGCGTCCTACGAGCAGTACTTC. Its protein is CASSDTSGRASYEQYF.

V is TRBV6-6 and J is TRBJ2-4, with D unresolved. Trimming shortened V by 5 bases and J by 8 bases, and 10 bases separated the two germline ends. This CDR3 has 12 amino acids. Germline CDR1 and CDR2: MNHNY and SVGAGI (reference sequence). The CDR3 sequence is CASSQDRDIQYF. The CDR3 DNA reads as TGTGCCAGCAGTCAGGATAGGGACATTCAGTACTTC.

The V and J genes are TRBV4-1 and TRBJ2-7; the D call may be TRBD1 or TRBD2 (6 bases each). Trimming left V 1 base short and J 2 bases short, with 15 bases between. This CDR3 is 16 amino acids long. CDR1 and CDR2 (germline): MGHRA, YSYEKL. The CDR3 protein is CASSQVKGGLTYEQYF. The CDR3 DNA reads TGCGCCAGCAGCCAAGTTAAGGGGGGTCTTACCTACGAGCAGTACTTC.

The V gene is TRBV7-2, the J gene TRBJ2-3; TRBD2 matches 7 bases. This CDR3 spans 14 amino acids. The trim removed 2 bases at V and 2 bases at J, leaving 1 base unmatched. Per the germline V gene, CDR1 is SGHTA and CDR2 is FQGNSA. The chain's CDR3 is CASSLLAATDTQYF. As DNA, the CDR3 is TGTGCCAGCAGCTTACTAGCGGCCACAGATACGCAGTATTTT.

This rearrangement joins TRBV27 to TRBJ2-1; 7 positions agree with TRBD1. The germline gives CDR1 MNHEY, CDR2 SMNVEV (reference sequence). The V gene end was trimmed by 2 bases and the J gene end by 9 bases; junction bases not matched to a gene: 10. The CDR3 length is 15 residues. CDR3: CASSLKTGPLSEQFF. The CDR3 coding sequence is TGTGCCAGCAGTTTAAAGACAGGGCCTCTCAGTGAGCAGTTCTTC.

This clone was observed a single time. The V gene is TRBV7-2, the J gene TRBJ2-6; D is uncertain. Trimming took 1 base from V and 0 from J, leaving 1 base between them. Germline-derived CDR1 and CDR2 are SGHTA and FQGNSA. CDR3 length equals 14 residues. The CDR3: CASSLGSGANVLTF. In DNA form, the CDR3 reads TGTGCCAGCAGCTTAGGCTCTGGGGCCAACGTCCTGACTTTC.

This chain joins TRBV18 and TRBJ2-2, with 8 bases that match TRBD2. Trimming removed 4 bases from V and 4 bases from J; junction bases left unmatched: 8. This CDR3 spans 16 amino acids. Germline lookup yields CDR1 KGHSH and CDR2 LQKENI. CDR3 amino acids: CASSRSGGPATGELFF. The DNA for the CDR3 is TGTGCCAGCTCACGCTCGGGAGGGCCGGCCACCGGGGAGCTGTTTTTT.

This rearrangement joins TRBV24-1 to TRBJ2-1; 7 nucleotides agree with TRBD2. The CDR3 loop spans 17 amino acids. The V gene's germline CDR1 is KGHDR and CDR2 SFDVKD. With V trimmed by 0 bases and J by 6 bases, 10 bases remained unmatched. CDR3 protein: CATSDLRSGGRFNEQFF. The CDR3 region has the DNA TGTGCCACCAGTGATTTGAGGTCTGGCGGGAGATTCAATGAGCAGTTCTTC.

Concerning this clone: The junction departs from germline at one end; a sequencing error may be responsible. The J gene is TRBJ1-4, the V gene TRBV2; 9 bases line up with TRBD1. The CDR3 sequence is 13 residues long. Germline-derived CDR1 and CDR2 are SNHLY and FYNNEI. CDR3 in amino acids: CASRDRDRARKMF. The CDR3 DNA reads TGTGCCAGCAGAGACCGGGACAGGGCGAGAAAAATGTTT.

The chain's CDR3 is CASSSGQGGSYEQYF. The DNA of the CDR3 is TGCGCCAGCAGCTCCGGACAAGGGGGATCCTACGAGCAGTACTTC. The chain employs TRBV5-1 and TRBJ2-7; D perhaps matches TRBD1 (6 bases). The CDR3 length is 15 residues. Deletions cut 3 bases from V and 1 base from J, with 14 bases between. Germline assignment: CDR1 SGHRS and CDR2 YFSETQ.

The chain couples TRBV7-2 to TRBJ2-2; D assignment may be TRBD1 or TRBD2 (6 bases each). CDR1 is SGHTA, CDR2 FQGNSA, per germline. The length of the CDR3 is 16 residues. V was shortened by 5 bases and J by 0 bases, with 13 bases between the two germline ends. The CDR3 sequence is CASSRNGGSNTGELFF. CDR3 bases: TGTGCCAGCAGCCGCAACGGGGGCTCGAACACCGGGGAGCTGTTTTTT.

The chain employs TRBV6-5 and TRBJ1-6; unclear D gene. The germline gives CDR1 MNHEY, CDR2 SVGAGI. The V and J ends lost 6 bases and 0 bases respectively, with 6 bases between them. The CDR3 covers 14 residues. Here the CDR3 DNA reads TGTGCCAGCAGGGAGAGCTCCTATAATTCACCCCTCCACTTT. It codes for CASRESSYNSPLHF.

As to this clone: The DNA is left out, because the CDR3 cannot be placed on it with certainty; the CDR3 is given as TCRdb lists it. The chain combines TRBV2 with TRBJ2-7; the table gives TRBD1 as D, unverified against the DNA. The CDR3 length equals 14 residues, ends included. The germline gives CDR1 SNHLY, CDR2 FYNNEI. The CDR3: CASILATGSYEQYF.

The gene calls are TRBV19 and TRBJ2-5; TRBD1 or TRBD2 may be the D gene (5 bases each). V gave up 5 bases and J gave up 10 bases, with 23 bases separating them. The CDR3 sequence is 15 residues long. Germline CDR1 LNHDA, CDR2 SQIVND (reference sequence). DNA of the CDR3: TGTGCCAGTAGTGGAACGGGACCCGGGGTGTACGGCCAGTACTTC. Its translation: CASSGTGPGVYGQYF.

The chain recombines TRBV7-9 with TRBJ1-5; TRBD1 aligns across 7 bases. CDR3 length: 14 residues. Trimming at V came to 6 bases and at J to 7 bases, leaving 9 bases not matched to a gene. In germline, CDR1 is SEHNR, CDR2 FQNEAQ (reference sequence). The CDR3 region is CASSRDRENQPQHF. CDR3 sequence (DNA): TGTGCCAGCAGTAGGGACAGAGAAAACCAGCCCCAGCATTTT.

The chain employs TRBV4-3 and TRBJ1-1; D is undetermined. Germline CDR1 LGHNA, CDR2 YSLEER. The V end lost 8 bases, the J end lost 1 base, and 17 bases lay between the germline ends. The CDR3 sequence is 15 residues long. CDR3 coding DNA: TGCGCCAGCTCTATCGTGGCTACCGAGAACACTGAAGCTTTCTTT. This translates into CASSIVATENTEAFF.

The CDR3 protein is CASSWTGLWNTEAFF. In DNA form, the CDR3 reads TGTGCCAGCAGTTGGACAGGTCTATGGAACACTGAAGCTTTCTTT. The chain combines TRBV6-5 with TRBJ1-1; TRBD1 matches 7 bases. The CDR3 totals 15 residues. CDR1 is MNHEY and CDR2 is SVGAGI in the germline V gene. V gave up 4 bases and J gave up 1 base; unmatched junction bases: 6.

The genes are TRBV11-2 and TRBJ2-3; the match to TRBD2 covers 10 bases. The CDR3 runs to 17 residues. Germline lookup yields CDR1 SGHAT and CDR2 FQNNGV. J was trimmed by 4 bases and V by 0 bases; bases with no gene match: 7. Here the CDR3 reads CASSLEPLAGVADTQYF. Written as DNA, the CDR3 is TGTGCCAGCAGCTTAGAACCCCTAGCGGGAGTCGCAGATACGCAGTATTTT.

V gene TRBV19 combines with J gene TRBJ2-7; TRBD2 matches at 8 bases. The CDR3 is 14 amino acids. V was clipped by 2 bases and J by 4 bases; unmatched bases: 4. Germline CDR1 is LNHDA and CDR2 is SQIVND (reference sequence). Written as DNA, the CDR3 is TGTGCCAGTAGTATAAGCGGGGGTCGATACGAGCAGTACTTC. It yields the protein CASSISGGRYEQYF. Full variable domain (missing parts from reference TRBV19 and TRBJ2-7): DGGITQSPKYLFRKEGQNVTLSCEQNLNHDAMYWYRQDPGQGLRLIYYSQIVNDFQKGDIAEGYSVSREKKESFPLTVTSAQKNPTAFYLCASSISGGRYEQYFGPGTRLTVT.

V gene TRBV2 combines with J gene TRBJ2-3; 7 nucleotides align to TRBD2. The CDR3 sequence is 14 residues long. Germline values: CDR1 SNHLY, CDR2 FYNNEI. Unmatched junction bases numbered 4, after V lost 5 bases and J lost 2 bases. The CDR3 spells CASSYLAVTDTQYF. DNA for the CDR3: TGTGCCAGCAGTTACCTAGCGGTCACAGATACGCAGTATTTT.

The chain links TRBV5-4 to TRBJ1-2, with no clear D. V dropped 4 bases and J dropped 2 bases, with 12 bases sitting between them. From germline, CDR1 is SGHNT and CDR2 YYREEE (reference sequence). The CDR3 has 14 amino acids. CDR3 coding DNA: TGTGCCAGCAGCCTGAGGGAACGGAACTATGGCTACACCTTC. This translates into CASSLRERNYGYTF.

The V and J genes are TRBV5-1 and TRBJ2-3; maybe TRBD1 (6 bases). The CDR3 extends over 16 amino acids. CDR1 SGHRS and CDR2 YFSETQ come from the germline V gene. V lost 4 bases, J lost 4 bases, and 19 bases lay in between. CDR3 protein: CASSGFGAGAADTQYF. The CDR3 bases are TGCGCCAGCAGCGGTTTTGGGGCAGGGGCGGCAGATACGCAGTATTTT.

V gene TRBV7-9 combines with J gene TRBJ2-1; TRBD2 is a possible D gene (6 bases). The CDR3 runs 14 residues. Trimming removed 1 base from V and 7 bases from J, with 11 bases in between. CDR1 and CDR2 from the germline V gene are SEHNR and FQNEAQ (reference sequence). The CDR3 DNA is TGTGCCAGCAGCTTAGTTGCGGGAAATAATGAGCAGTTCTTC. Translated, it gives CASSLVAGNNEQFF.

With regard to this clone: An end of the junction differs from the germline gene, which may be a read error. The rearrangement joins TRBV12-3 or TRBV12-4 to TRBJ1-2, with 9 positions matching TRBD1. This CDR3 is built from 13 residues. The CDR3 spells CASSLDGQGYSAF. Here the CDR3 DNA reads TGTGCCAGCAGTTTAGACGGACAGGGGTATTCCGCCTTC.

The chain has TRBV6-5 and TRBJ2-1, with 8 bases aligning to TRBD1. Trimming took 7 bases from V and 2 from J; bases not matched to a gene: 7. The germline V gene has CDR1 MNHEY and CDR2 SVGAGI. This CDR3 spans 15 amino acids. CDR3 sequence: CASTAGQGPYNEQFF. The CDR3 DNA follows: TGTGCCAGCACCGCCGGACAGGGCCCCTACAATGAGCAGTTCTTC.

The chain carries TRBV10-3 and TRBJ2-5; 9 bases are shared with TRBD2. This CDR3 spans 17 amino acids. With V trimmed by 2 bases and J by 5 bases, 12 bases remained unmatched. The germline V gene encodes CDR1 ENHRY and CDR2 SYGVKD. CDR3 sequence (DNA): TGTGCCATCAGTGAGCCCCCAATGGAAAGCGGGGGGGAGACCCAGTACTTC. Its protein is CAISEPPMESGGETQYF.

The rearrangement uses TRBV3-1 (or the pseudogene TRBV3-2) and TRBJ2-2; 8 bases are a match to TRBD2. Germline trimming cut 6 bases from V and 0 bases from J; bases unmatched to any gene: 9. Germline CDR1 reads LGHDT; CDR2 reads YNNKEL (reference sequence). The CDR3 spans 17 residues. DNA of the CDR3: TGTGCCAGCAGTCCCTCGCTGGGACTAGCGAACACCGGGGAGCTGTTTTTT. This gives the protein CASSPSLGLANTGELFF.

This clone was counted a single time. The genes are TRBV5-5 and TRBJ2-1, with D possibly TRBD1 on 6 matching bases. The CDR3 has 17 residues. V lost 2 bases and J lost 4, with 19 bases in between. Germline loops: CDR1 SGHKS, CDR2 YYEKEE (reference sequence). CDR3 DNA sequence: TGTGCCAGCAGCTTAAACGGACAGTTTAGAGGTTACAATGAGCAGTTCTTC. It translates to CASSLNGQFRGYNEQFF.

The rearrangement joins TRBV5-6 to TRBJ2-5; a possible D gene is TRBD1 (6 bases). Germline lookup yields CDR1 SGHDT and CDR2 YYEEEE. Deletions cut 4 bases from V and 5 bases from J, with 21 bases between. The CDR3 covers 16 residues. As DNA, the CDR3 is TGTGCCAGCAGCCAGGGTTGGGCAGGGGAAATTGAGACCCAGTACTTC. Amino acids: CASSQGWAGEIETQYF. The full variable domain, its missing parts supplied by reference TRBV5-6 and TRBJ2-5, is DAGVTQSPTHLIKTRGQQVTLRCSPKSGHDTVSWYQQALGQGPQFIFQYYEEEERQRGNFPDRFSGHQFPNYSSELNVNALLLGDSALYLCASSQGWAGEIETQYFGPGTRLLVL.